The entry that follows covers one T cell receptor beta chain sequence. This record comes from a study of CD8 T cells in Susac syndrome. RNA amounts of about 0.45 to 1 ug underwent reverse transcription with random hexamers. Multiplex immunoSEQ PCR targeted 54 Vbeta and 13 Jbeta TCR beta segments. A single record per CDR3 protein comes from TCRdb applying MiXCR to the immunoSEQ multiplex PCR reads. The sample has around 300,000 distinct CDR3 sequences, about 91% seen once; the top ten hold less than 0.08%. CDR1 and CDR2 (germline): SGDLS, YYNGEE. CDR3 length equals 13 residues. V shed 7 bases and J shed 1 base, with 11 bases lying between them.

The material sequenced was CD4+ T cells from PBMCs. This sequence joins TRBV9 and TRBJ1-1; D is ambiguous. The sequence derives from a human donor with multiple sclerosis. CDR3 sequence (DNA): TGTGCCAGCTCACCACGGGGGAACACTGAAGCTTTCTTT. It yields the protein CASSPRGNTEAFF.